This TCR beta chain was captured in a study of T cells in Graves' hyperthyroidism and ophthalmopathy. This clonotype has only a few counts. TCR beta CDR3 regions were amplified from RNA. First-round RT-PCR targeting the TCR CDR3 was performed with the HTBI primer set. MiXCR, applied by TCRdb to the multiplex PCR reads, yields one record per CDR3 protein. The sample includes over 250,000 distinct CDR3 sequences, roughly an eighth of them seen just once. The CDR3 totals 15 residues. Per the germline V gene, CDR1 is MNHEY and CDR2 is SVGEGT. Trimming shortened V by 8 bases and J by 4 bases, and 18 bases separated the two germline ends.

The sequenced material came from blood. The TCR was taken from a woman aged 40 to 50 with Graves' ophthalmopathy. The chain joins TRBV6-2 or TRBV6-3 to TRBJ2-1; D is uncertain. The CDR3 spells CASCEAPYTYNEQFF. For the CDR3, the DNA is TGTGCCAGCTGTGAGGCCCCTTATACTTACAATGAGCAGTTCTTC.